One sample yielded the 16 T cell receptor beta chains listed below, sequenced in a study of control samples from healthy donors and cancer patients. Repertoires were generated with immunoSEQ multiplex PCR, while TCRdb's copy carries only in-frame clones and drops some. The table lists roughly 370,000 clones, around 90% of them singletons. Material for sequencing was PBMCs. The source is a man aged 40-55 years with head and neck cancer.

A remark on this clone: At the DNA level, this CDR3 is encoded by other sequences in the same sample as well. This rearrangement joins TRBV3-1 (or the pseudogene TRBV3-2) to TRBJ1-1, with D maybe TRBD1 (6 bases). With 1 base removed from V and 8 bases from J, the gap between germline ends came to 20 bases. Per the germline V gene, CDR1 is LGHDT and CDR2 is YNNKEL (reference sequence). The length of the CDR3 is 16 residues. Here the CDR3 reads CASSQVKSAGATEAFF. CDR3 nucleotides: TGTGCCAGCAGCCAAGTTAAATCGGCAGGGGCTACCGAAGCTTTCTTT.

On this clone itself: This sample includes further DNA sequences coding for the same CDR3. The chain is built from TRBV9 and TRBJ2-3, with TRBD2 matching over 7 bases. From germline, CDR1 is SGDLS and CDR2 YYNGEE. V lost 0 bases, J lost 1 base, and 2 bases stayed unmatched. This CDR3 spans 15 amino acids. The CDR3 DNA is TGTGCCAGCAGCGTAGCGGCGGGGGGCACAGATACGCAGTATTTT. Translation: CASSVAAGGTDTQYF.

This chain uses TRBV24-1 with TRBJ1-6, with 7 nucleotides matching TRBD1. The length of the CDR3 is 15 residues. Trimming cost V 4 bases and J 3 bases; bases outside gene matches: 2. The germline V gene has CDR1 KGHDR and CDR2 SFDVKD. The CDR3 protein is CATSEGGSYNSPLHF. CDR3 DNA: TGTGCCACCAGTGAAGGGGGCAGCTATAATTCACCCCTCCACTTT.

The chain couples TRBV21-1 to TRBJ2-1; the D segment call TRBD2 is taken from the table without a DNA check. TRBV21-1 is recorded as a pseudogene. The length of the CDR3 is 17 residues. The CDR3, as DNA: TGTGCCAGCAGCAAAAGTCATTCCGAGGCGAGATACAATGAGCAGTTCTTC. Encoded protein: CASSKSHSEARYNEQFF.

V gene TRBV18 combines with J gene TRBJ2-2; the D is unclear. Germline V CDR1 and CDR2: KGHSH, LQKENI. This CDR3 is built from 14 residues. The germline V and J ends were trimmed by 0 bases and 6 bases, with 8 bases remaining between them. This CDR3 is CASSPPSRAGELFF. The CDR3 DNA is TGTGCCAGCTCACCACCTTCTAGGGCCGGGGAGCTGTTTTTT.

The chain joins TRBV4-1 to TRBJ2-1; a weak D match, TRBD1 (5 bases). V shed 1 base and J shed 13 bases, with 8 bases lying between them. From germline, CDR1 is MGHRA and CDR2 YSYEKL. The CDR3 consists of 11 residues. CDR3 sequence: CASSQGGLQFF. The CDR3 DNA sequence: TGCGCCAGCAGCCAAGGGGGCCTCCAGTTCTTC.

This sequence joins TRBV7-8 and TRBJ2-7, with 7 bases lining up with TRBD1. The CDR3 extends over 14 amino acids. V gave up 6 bases and J gave up 2 bases; unmatched junction bases: 7. Germline lookup yields CDR1 SGHVS and CDR2 FQNEAQ. The CDR3 sequence: CASSYSGQTYEQYF. The CDR3 nucleotides read TGTGCCAGCAGTTACTCGGGACAGACCTACGAGCAGTACTTC.

V usage is TRBV30 and J usage is TRBJ2-7; 8 bases are a match to TRBD2. CDR3 length equals 14 residues. Germline-derived CDR1 and CDR2 are GTSNPN and SVGIG (reference sequence). V shed 5 bases, J shed 6 bases, and the junction held 12 bases outside the gene matches. CDR3 protein: CAWAASGSGGEQYF. The CDR3 coding sequence is TGTGCCTGGGCCGCCAGCGGGAGTGGTGGCGAGCAGTACTTC.

This chain connects TRBV3-1 (or the pseudogene TRBV3-2) to TRBJ1-1; 9 bases are shared with TRBD1. The length of the CDR3 is 17 residues. The germline CDR1 and CDR2 sequences are LGHDT and YNNKEL (reference sequence). J lost 1 base, V lost 2 bases, and 8 bases had no gene match. This CDR3 reads CASSQTPGQGPNTEAFF. The CDR3 DNA reads TGTGCCAGCAGCCAAACCCCGGGACAGGGACCGAACACTGAAGCTTTCTTT.

This clone showed up just a few times. DNA for the CDR3: TGTGCCAGCACACTTACAGGGGGCGGCACTGAAGCTTTCTTT. It specifies CASTLTGGGTEAFF. The gene calls are TRBV7-8 and TRBJ1-1; 9 bases match TRBD1. This CDR3 has 14 amino acids. Germline CDR1 is SGHVS and CDR2 is FQNEAQ. J was trimmed by 4 bases and V by 7 bases; bases with no gene match: 7.

The chain employs TRBV7-3 and TRBJ2-1; the match to TRBD2 covers 9 bases. V was pared by 2 bases and J by 9 bases, with 2 bases of the junction left unmatched. The CDR3 sequence is 13 residues long. Germline V gene lookup returns CDR1 SGHTA and CDR2 FQGTGA. The CDR3 is CASSLGTSSEQFF. The CDR3 DNA follows: TGTGCCAGCAGCTTAGGGACTAGCAGTGAGCAGTTCTTC.

This chain connects TRBV5-6 to TRBJ2-7; TRBD2 matches at 8 bases. The germline CDR1 and CDR2 sequences are SGHDT and YYEEEE. The CDR3 consists of 16 residues. The V gene end was trimmed by 1 base and the J gene end by 5 bases; junction bases not matched to a gene: 11. CDR3 residues: CASSLRRAGGRDEQYF. The DNA for the CDR3 is TGTGCCAGCAGCTTGAGGCGGGCGGGAGGACGGGACGAGCAGTACTTC.

This rearrangement joins TRBV30 to TRBJ2-4; 8 bases fit TRBD2. Losses at the gene ends were 5 bases for V and 1 base for J; bases not matched to a gene: 16. CDR3 length: 18 amino acids. Per the germline V gene, CDR1 is GTSNPN and CDR2 is SVGIG (reference sequence). The CDR3 loop reads CAWERSGRGFGAKNIQYF. The CDR3 nucleotides are TGTGCCTGGGAACGGAGCGGGAGAGGTTTTGGGGCCAAAAACATTCAGTACTTC.

The count of this clone is one. CDR3 in DNA: TGTGCCAGCAGCGTAGGCATGGTCTTAGACGGAAACACCATATATTTT. Its translation: CASSVGMVLDGNTIYF. The chain uses TRBV9 and TRBJ1-3; no clear D gene. With 0 bases removed from V and 4 bases from J, the gap between germline ends came to 14 bases. This CDR3 has 16 residues. The germline gives CDR1 SGDLS, CDR2 YYNGEE.

This clone was seen once. CDR3 amino acids: CASSLVGQGGKNIQYF. For the CDR3, the DNA is TGTGCCAGCAGCTTGGTTGGGCAGGGAGGGAAAAACATTCAGTACTTC. The chain couples TRBV5-4 to TRBJ2-4; TRBD2 agrees at 7 bases. V lost 0 bases to trimming and J lost 4 bases; unmatched junction nucleotides: 7. The CDR3 covers 16 residues. The germline gives CDR1 SGHNT, CDR2 YYREEE (reference sequence).

The V and J genes are TRBV9 and TRBJ1-6; unclear D gene. V lost 4 bases and J lost 0, with 14 bases in between. Germline V gene sequence: CDR1 SGDLS, CDR2 YYNGEE. The CDR3 sequence is 17 residues long. The CDR3 nucleotides read TGTGCCAGCAGCTCTGGACTCCCGAGCTCCTATAATTCACCCCTCCACTTT. Translated: CASSSGLPSSYNSPLHF.